These T cell receptor beta chains were read from a single sample in a study of response to subunit inactivated influenza vaccine. TCRdb re-derived calls from the RT-PCR reads in MiXCR, one entry per CDR3 protein. The data contain some 850,000 distinct CDR3 sequences, about 18% of them singletons. This sample comprised PBMCs from blood, obtained roughly 5 days after vaccination. These TCRs come from a man aged 45-65 years who received an inactivated influenza vaccine. The CDR3 runs from the conserved cysteine through the conserved F or W. D genes are given only for firm matches. The size entry is marked missing in some rows and otherwise reads once, few, many or a size class.

>TRBJ2-7|NA|14|TRBV6-2/TRBV6-3|NA
CASSHEQGFNEQYF
TGTGCCAGCAGTCACGAACAGGGTTTCAACGAGCAGTACTTC
>TRBJ2-2|TRBD2|16|TRBV5-5|few
CASSLKTSGSVGELFF
TGTGCCAGCAGCCTGAAGACTAGCGGGAGTGTTGGGGAGCTGTTTTTT
>TRBJ2-1|NA|14|TRBV27|few
CASHDTSNYNEQFF
TGTGCCAGTCACGACACCTCAAATTACAATGAGCAGTTCTTC
>TRBJ2-1|TRBD1|17|TRBV6-2/TRBV6-3|NA
CASISPRDRRSYNEQFF
TGTGCCAGCATCTCTCCCCGGGACAGGAGAAGCTACAATGAGCAGTTCTTC
>TRBJ2-5|NA|15|TRBV7-2|few
CASTSSVGNQETQYF
TGTGCCAGCACGTCTTCGGTCGGGAACCAAGAGACCCAGTACTTC
>TRBJ2-1|NA|12|TRBV29-1|many
CSVPKVGGEQFF
TGCAGCGTCCCTAAAGTGGGTGGTGAGCAGTTCTTC
>TRBJ2-5|TRBD1|15|TRBV12-3/TRBV12-4|many
CASSLFLTGQETQYF
TGTGCCAGCAGTTTATTTTTGACAGGGCAAGAGACCCAGTACTTC
>TRBJ2-5|TRBD1|16|TRBV6-2/TRBV6-3|NA
CASRGQGTFNPETQYF
TGTGCCAGCAGGGGACAGGGGACGTTTAATCCAGAGACCCAGTACTTC
>TRBJ1-1|NA|15|TRBV12-3/TRBV12-4|NA
CASTKVTGINTEAFF
TGTGCCAGCACAAAAGTTACAGGGATTAACACTGAAGCTTTCTTT
>TRBJ2-7|NA|16|TRBV7-8|NA
CASSLARGTGRDEQYF
TGTGCCAGCAGCTTAGCGCGGGGGACAGGTCGCGACGAGCAGTACTTC
>TRBJ2-7|TRBD1|15|TRBV3-1|once
CASSHSTGGWYEQYF
TGTGCCAGCAGCCATTCGACAGGGGGCTGGTACGAGCAGTACTTC
>TRBJ1-6|NA|16|TRBV6-5|NA
CASSYSGGVDNSPLHF
TGTGCCAGCAGTTACTCGGGGGGGGTGGATAATTCACCCCTCCACTTT
>TRBJ2-1|TRBD2|17|TRBV20-1|few
CSARVPSGASSYNEQFF
TGCAGTGCTAGAGTTCCTAGCGGAGCAAGCTCCTACAATGAGCAGTTCTTC
>TRBJ1-1|TRBD1|14|TRBV27|NA
CASSFRGRLTEAFF
TGTGCCAGCAGTTTTAGGGGGCGCCTAACTGAAGCTTTCTTT
>TRBJ2-5|NA|14|TRBV29-1|few
CSVVPLGRQETQYF
TGCAGCGTTGTACCCCTCGGCAGGCAAGAGACCCAGTACTTC
>TRBJ2-1|NA|17|TRBV7-2|NA
CASSLPAGGNTYNEQFF
TGTGCCAGCAGCTTACCCGCTGGCGGGAACACCTACAATGAGCAGTTCTTC
>TRBJ2-5|NA|15|TRBV3-1|NA
CASSSRGGVTETQYF
TGTGCCAGCAGCTCTCGTGGGGGTGTAACGGAGACCCAGTACTTC
>TRBJ2-2|NA|10|TRBV20-1|many
CSAPDGELFF
TGCAGTGCTCCGGATGGGGAGCTGTTTTTT
>TRBJ1-1|TRBD1|14|TRBV5-1|few
CASSLGQGRSGAFF
TGCGCCAGCAGCCTGGGACAGGGAAGGAGTGGAGCTTTCTTT
>TRBJ2-3|TRBD2|14|TRBV20-1|many
CSARASGSTDTQYF
TGCAGTGCTAGAGCTAGCGGGAGTACAGATACGCAGTATTTT
>TRBJ2-7|TRBD1|14|TRBV7-2|NA
CASSLETGDDEQYF
TGTGCCAGCAGCTTAGAAACAGGGGACGACGAGCAGTACTTC
>TRBJ2-3|NA|15|TRBV5-1|few
CASSLGAIITDTQYF
TGCGCCAGCAGCTTGGGGGCCATCATCACAGATACGCAGTATTTT
>TRBJ2-5|NA|13|TRBV20-1|few
CSAHDYRQETQYF
TGCAGTGCCCATGACTACAGGCAAGAGACCCAGTACTTC
>TRBJ1-2|TRBD1|15|TRBV4-2|NA
CASSQPGTGAYGYTF
TGTGCCAGCAGCCAACCCGGGACAGGGGCCTATGGCTACACCTTC
>TRBJ2-7|TRBD2|14|TRBV7-2|NA
CASSSAGGPNEQYF
TGTGCCAGCAGCTCAGCGGGGGGGCCCAACGAGCAGTACTTC
>TRBJ2-1|TRBD2|15|TRBV7-9|few
CASSTTSGRVNEQFF
TGTGCCAGCAGCACAACTAGCGGGAGAGTCAATGAGCAGTTCTTC
>TRBJ2-7|NA|13|TRBV12-3/TRBV12-4|few
CASRSGFSYEQYF
TGTGCCAGCAGGTCGGGATTCTCCTACGAGCAGTACTTC
>TRBJ2-3|NA|12|TRBV20-1|few
CSASQGSDTQYF
TGCAGTGCTAGCCAGGGGTCAGATACGCAGTATTTT
>TRBJ2-5|NA|14|TRBV7-9|NA
CASSQDRRGETQYF
TGTGCCAGCAGCCAAGACAGACGTGGAGAGACCCAGTACTTC
>TRBJ2-1|NA|15|TRBV12-3/TRBV12-4|NA
CASSSGRYFYNEQFF
TGTGCCAGCAGTTCAGGACGATATTTCTACAATGAGCAGTTCTTC
>TRBJ2-7|NA|13|TRBV11-3|NA
CASSLEFLSEQYF
TGTGCCAGCAGCTTAGAATTTTTGAGCGAGCAGTACTTC
>TRBJ2-1|NA|15|TRBV4-3|few
CASSQESLGFREQFF
TGCGCCAGCAGCCAAGAAAGTCTAGGGTTCCGCGAGCAGTTCTTC
>TRBJ2-2|NA|15|TRBV27|NA
CASSFWQGDTGELFF
TGTGCCAGCAGTTTTTGGCAGGGCGACACCGGGGAGCTGTTTTTT
>TRBJ2-7|NA|14|TRBV20-1|few
CSARGGQGSIQQYF
TGCAGTGCCCGGGGAGGGCAGGGGAGTATTCAGCAGTACTTC
>TRBJ1-1|NA|14|TRBV20-1|NA
CSATGLQLGTEAFF
TGCAGTGCTACCGGCTTGCAATTAGGCACTGAAGCTTTCTTT
>TRBJ2-2|NA|18|TRBV21-1|few
CASSFRGLGERGGGELFF
TGTGCCAGCAGCTTCCGTGGCTTGGGCGAGCGGGGCGGCGGGGAGCTGTTTTTT
>TRBJ2-7|TRBD1|14|TRBV5-1|NA
CASRDDRGTYEQYF
TGCGCCAGCCGCGACGACAGGGGAACCTACGAGCAGTACTTC
>TRBJ2-3|TRBD2|13|TRBV10-3|NA
CAISSGRGDTQYF
TGTGCCATCTCTAGCGGGAGGGGAGATACGCAGTATTTT
>TRBJ2-5|NA|18|TRBV11-2|few
CASSLGTGWWSGRETQYF
TGTGCCAGCAGCTTAGGGACAGGGTGGTGGAGCGGGAGGGAGACCCAGTACTTC
>TRBJ2-6|NA|17|TRBV7-8|many
CASSSVVLGSGANVLTF
TGTGCCAGCAGCTCCGTCGTTTTGGGGTCTGGGGCCAACGTCCTGACTTTC
>TRBJ1-1|NA|12|TRBV3-1|few
CASSQGATEAFF
TGTGCCAGCAGCCAAGGGGCAACTGAAGCTTTCTTT
>TRBJ2-1|NA|14|TRBV20-1|NA
CSANLQKGPNEQFF
TGCAGTGCTAATCTCCAGAAGGGTCCCAATGAGCAGTTCTTC